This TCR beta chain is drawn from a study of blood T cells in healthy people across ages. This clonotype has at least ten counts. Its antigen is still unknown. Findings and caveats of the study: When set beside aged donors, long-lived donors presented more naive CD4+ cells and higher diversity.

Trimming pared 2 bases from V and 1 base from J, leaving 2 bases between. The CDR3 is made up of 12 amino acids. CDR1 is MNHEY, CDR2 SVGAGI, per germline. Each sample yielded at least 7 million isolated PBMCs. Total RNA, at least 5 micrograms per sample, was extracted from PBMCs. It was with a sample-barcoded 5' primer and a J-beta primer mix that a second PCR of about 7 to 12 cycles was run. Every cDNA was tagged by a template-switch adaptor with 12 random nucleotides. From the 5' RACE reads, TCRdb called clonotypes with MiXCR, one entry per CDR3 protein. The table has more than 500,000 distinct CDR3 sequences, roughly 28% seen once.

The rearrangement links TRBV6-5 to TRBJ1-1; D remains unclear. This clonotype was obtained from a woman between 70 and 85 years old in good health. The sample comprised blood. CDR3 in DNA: TGTGCCAGCAGTTACCGGAACACTGAAGCTTTCTTT. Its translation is CASSYRNTEAFF.